This T cell receptor (beta chain) was sequenced during a study of blood T cell repertoires in COVID-19. Sequenced by immunoSEQ multiplex PCR; TCRdb stores in-frame clones only, minus some. This table has tens of thousands of clones, about 85% appearing once. Germline assignment: CDR1 SGHAT and CDR2 FQNNGV. J gave up 7 bases and V 0 bases, and 5 bases lay outside the gene matches. The CDR3 covers 14 residues. The TCR comes from a woman aged 45-60 years with active or convalescent COVID-19. The V and J genes are TRBV11-2 and TRBJ1-1, with 7 bases lining up with TRBD1. The sample comprised peripheral blood. DNA for the CDR3: TGTGCCAGCAGCTTAGACCCCCGGACAGGTGAAGCTTTCTTT. Translated, it gives CASSLDPRTGEAFF. Filled out from reference TRBV11-2 and TRBJ1-1, the complete variable domain reads EAGVAQSPRYKIIEKRQSVAFWCNPISGHATLYWYQQILGQGPKLLIQFQNNGVVDDSQLPKDRFSAERLKGVDSTLKIQPAKLEDSAVYLCASSLDPRTGEAFFGQGTRLTVV.